This T cell receptor beta chain was found in a study of blood T cell repertoires in COVID-19. Trimming cost V 5 bases and J 0 bases, with 20 bases left between them. This CDR3 contains 18 residues. Germline CDR1 is SGHNT and CDR2 is YENEEA. The assay was immunoSEQ multiplex PCR, and TCRdb's table has in-frame clones only and misses some. The sample holds 60,000 to 80,000 clones; approximately 90% are singletons and the top ten take around 0.6%. The sample was peripheral blood. The chain combines TRBV11-3 with TRBJ1-3; TRBD1 might be the D (5 bases). The clonotype comes from a man aged 60 to 75 with acute or convalescent COVID-19. CDR3 in DNA: TGTGCCAGCAGCCTTCAATTTGGACAAAAAAGCTCTGGAAACACCATATATTTT. Its translation is CASSLQFGQKSSGNTIYF.